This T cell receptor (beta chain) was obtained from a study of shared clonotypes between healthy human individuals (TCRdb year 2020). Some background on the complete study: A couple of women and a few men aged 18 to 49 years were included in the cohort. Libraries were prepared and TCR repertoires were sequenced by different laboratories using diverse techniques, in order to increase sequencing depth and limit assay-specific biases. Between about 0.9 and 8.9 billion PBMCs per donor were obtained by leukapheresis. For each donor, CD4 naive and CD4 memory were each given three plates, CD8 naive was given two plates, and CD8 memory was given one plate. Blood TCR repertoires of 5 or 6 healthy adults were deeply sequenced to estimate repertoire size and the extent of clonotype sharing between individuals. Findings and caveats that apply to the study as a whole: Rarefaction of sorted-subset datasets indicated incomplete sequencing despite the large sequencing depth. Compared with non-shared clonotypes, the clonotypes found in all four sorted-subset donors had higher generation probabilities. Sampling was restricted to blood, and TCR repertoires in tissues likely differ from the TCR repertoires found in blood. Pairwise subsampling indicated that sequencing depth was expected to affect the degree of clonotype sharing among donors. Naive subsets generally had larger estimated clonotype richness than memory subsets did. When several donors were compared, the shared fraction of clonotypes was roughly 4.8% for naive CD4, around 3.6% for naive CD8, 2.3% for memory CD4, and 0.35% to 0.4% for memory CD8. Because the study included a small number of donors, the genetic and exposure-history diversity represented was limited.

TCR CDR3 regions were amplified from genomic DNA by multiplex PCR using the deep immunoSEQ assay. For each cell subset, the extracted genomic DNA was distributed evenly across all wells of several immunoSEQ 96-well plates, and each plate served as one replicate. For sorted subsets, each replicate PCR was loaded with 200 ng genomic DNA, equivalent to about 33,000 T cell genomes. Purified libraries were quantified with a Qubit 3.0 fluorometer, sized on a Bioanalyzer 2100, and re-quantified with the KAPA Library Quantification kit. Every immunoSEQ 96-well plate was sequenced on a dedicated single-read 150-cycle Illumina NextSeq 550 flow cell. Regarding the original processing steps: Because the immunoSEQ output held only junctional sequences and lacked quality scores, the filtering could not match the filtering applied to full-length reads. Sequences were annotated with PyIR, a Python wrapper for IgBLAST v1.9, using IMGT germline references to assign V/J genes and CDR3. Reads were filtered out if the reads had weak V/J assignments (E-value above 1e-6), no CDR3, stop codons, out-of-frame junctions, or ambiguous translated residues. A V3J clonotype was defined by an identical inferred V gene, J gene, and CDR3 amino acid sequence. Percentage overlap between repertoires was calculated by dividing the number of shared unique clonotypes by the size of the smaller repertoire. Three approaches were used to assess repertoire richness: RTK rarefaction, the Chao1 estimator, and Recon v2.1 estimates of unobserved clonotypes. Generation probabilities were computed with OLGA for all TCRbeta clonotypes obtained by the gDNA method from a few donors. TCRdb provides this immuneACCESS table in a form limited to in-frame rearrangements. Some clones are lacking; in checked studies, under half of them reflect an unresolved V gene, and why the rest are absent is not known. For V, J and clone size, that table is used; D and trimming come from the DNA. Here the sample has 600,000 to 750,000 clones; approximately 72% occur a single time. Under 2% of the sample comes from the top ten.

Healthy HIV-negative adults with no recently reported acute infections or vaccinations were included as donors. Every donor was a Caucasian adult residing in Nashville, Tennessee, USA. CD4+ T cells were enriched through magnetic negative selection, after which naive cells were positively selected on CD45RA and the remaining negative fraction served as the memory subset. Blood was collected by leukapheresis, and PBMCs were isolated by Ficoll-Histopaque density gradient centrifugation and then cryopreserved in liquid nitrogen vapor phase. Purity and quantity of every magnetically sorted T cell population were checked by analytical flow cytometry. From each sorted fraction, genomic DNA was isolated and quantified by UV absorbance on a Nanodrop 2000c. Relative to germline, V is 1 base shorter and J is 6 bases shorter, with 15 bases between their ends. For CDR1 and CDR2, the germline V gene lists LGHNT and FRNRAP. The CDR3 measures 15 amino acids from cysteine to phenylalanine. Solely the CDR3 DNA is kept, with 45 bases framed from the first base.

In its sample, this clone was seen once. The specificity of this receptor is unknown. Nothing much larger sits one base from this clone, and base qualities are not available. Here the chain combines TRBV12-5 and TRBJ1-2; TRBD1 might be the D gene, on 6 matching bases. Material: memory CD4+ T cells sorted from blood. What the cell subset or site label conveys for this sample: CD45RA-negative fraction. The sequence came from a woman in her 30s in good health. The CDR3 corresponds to CASGLGQGIGHGYTF. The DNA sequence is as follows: TGTGCTAGTGGTTTGGGGCAGGGGATAGGACATGGCTACACCTTC.